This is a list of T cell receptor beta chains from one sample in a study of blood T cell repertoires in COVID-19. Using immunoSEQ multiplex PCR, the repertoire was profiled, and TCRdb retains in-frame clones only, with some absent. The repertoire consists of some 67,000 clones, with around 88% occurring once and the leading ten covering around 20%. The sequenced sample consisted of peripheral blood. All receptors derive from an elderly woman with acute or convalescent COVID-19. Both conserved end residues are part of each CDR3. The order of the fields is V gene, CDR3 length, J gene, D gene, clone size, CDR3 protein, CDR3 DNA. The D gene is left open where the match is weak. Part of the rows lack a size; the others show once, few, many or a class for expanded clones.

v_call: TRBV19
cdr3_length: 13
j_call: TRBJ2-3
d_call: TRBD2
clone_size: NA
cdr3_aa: CASTPLAGDTQYF
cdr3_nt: TGTGCCAGTACCCCACTAGCGGGGGATACGCAGTATTTT

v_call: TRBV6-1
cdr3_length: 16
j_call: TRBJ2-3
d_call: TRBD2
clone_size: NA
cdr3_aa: CASSELSGASTDTQYF
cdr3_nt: TGTGCCAGCAGTGAATTAAGCGGGGCCAGCACAGATACGCAGTATTTT

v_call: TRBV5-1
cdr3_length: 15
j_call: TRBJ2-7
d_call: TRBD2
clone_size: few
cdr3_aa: CASSLAGSGGYEQYF
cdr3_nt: TGCGCCAGCAGCTTGGCCGGTAGCGGGGGATACGAGCAGTACTTC

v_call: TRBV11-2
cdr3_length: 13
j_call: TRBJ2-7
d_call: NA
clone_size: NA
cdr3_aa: CASSPSSSGEQYF
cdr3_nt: TGTGCCAGCAGCCCTAGTAGTAGCGGCGAGCAGTACTTC

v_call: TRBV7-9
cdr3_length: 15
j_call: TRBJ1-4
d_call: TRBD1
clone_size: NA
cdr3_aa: CASSLLGTVDEKLFF
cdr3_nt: TGTGCCAGCAGCTTACTAGGGACAGTGGATGAAAAACTGTTTTTT

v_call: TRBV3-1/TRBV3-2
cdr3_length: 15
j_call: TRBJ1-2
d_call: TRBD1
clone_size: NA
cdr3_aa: CASSQPGTVGRGYTF
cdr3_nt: TGTGCCAGCAGCCAACCGGGGACAGTCGGTCGTGGCTACACCTTC

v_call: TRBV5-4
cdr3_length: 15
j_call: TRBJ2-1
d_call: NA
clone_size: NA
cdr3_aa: CASSLEGSSYNEQFF
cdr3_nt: TGTGCCAGCAGCTTGGAAGGGAGCTCCTACAATGAGCAGTTCTTC

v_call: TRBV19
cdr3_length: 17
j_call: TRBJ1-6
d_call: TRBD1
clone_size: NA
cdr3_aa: CASSDAGQLSYNSPLHF
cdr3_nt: TGTGCCAGTAGCGATGCGGGACAGCTCTCCTATAATTCACCCCTCCACTTT

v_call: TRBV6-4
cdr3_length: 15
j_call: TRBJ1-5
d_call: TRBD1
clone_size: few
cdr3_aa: CASRAQGNSNQPQHF
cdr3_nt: TGTGCCAGCAGGGCACAGGGGAACAGCAATCAGCCCCAGCATTTT

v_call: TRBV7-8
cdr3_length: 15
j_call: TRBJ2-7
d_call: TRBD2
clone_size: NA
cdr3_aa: CASSSLAGGSYEQYF
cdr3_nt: TGTGCCAGCAGCTCACTAGCGGGGGGTTCCTACGAGCAGTACTTC

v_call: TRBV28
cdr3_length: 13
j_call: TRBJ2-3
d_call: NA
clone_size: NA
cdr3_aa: CASSSASPDTQYF
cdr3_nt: TGTGCCAGCAGTTCCGCGTCCCCAGATACGCAGTATTTT

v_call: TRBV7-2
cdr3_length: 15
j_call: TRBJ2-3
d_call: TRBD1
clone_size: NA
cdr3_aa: CASSRRQGTTDTQYF
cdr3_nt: TGTGCCAGCAGTCGCCGACAGGGGACTACAGATACGCAGTATTTT

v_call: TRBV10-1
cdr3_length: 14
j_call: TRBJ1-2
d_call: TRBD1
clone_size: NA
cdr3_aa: CASKGQGAGYGYTF
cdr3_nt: TGCGCCAGCAAGGGCCAGGGGGCTGGCTATGGCTACACCTTC

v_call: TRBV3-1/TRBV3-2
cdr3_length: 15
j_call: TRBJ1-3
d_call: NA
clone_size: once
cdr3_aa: CASSQGLISGNTIYF
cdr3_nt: TGTGCCAGCAGCCAGGGCCTAATCTCTGGAAACACCATATATTTT

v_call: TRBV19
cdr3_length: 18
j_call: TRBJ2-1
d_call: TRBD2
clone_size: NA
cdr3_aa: CASTSGRALSMSYNEQFF
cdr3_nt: TGTGCCAGCACTAGCGGGAGGGCCTTGTCAATGTCCTACAATGAGCAGTTCTTC

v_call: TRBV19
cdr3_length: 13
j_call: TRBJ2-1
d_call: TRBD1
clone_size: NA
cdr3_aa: CASSKDRANEQFF
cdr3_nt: TGTGCCAGTAGTAAGGACAGGGCTAATGAGCAGTTCTTC

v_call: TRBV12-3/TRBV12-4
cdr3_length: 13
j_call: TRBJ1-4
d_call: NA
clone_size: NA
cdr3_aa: CASSLTGNEKLFF
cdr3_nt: TGTGCCAGCAGTTTAACGGGGAATGAAAAACTGTTTTTT

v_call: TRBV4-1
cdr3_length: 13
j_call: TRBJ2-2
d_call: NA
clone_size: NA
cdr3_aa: CASSLLFTGELFF
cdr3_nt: TGCGCCAGCAGCCTTCTCTTCACCGGGGAGCTGTTTTTT

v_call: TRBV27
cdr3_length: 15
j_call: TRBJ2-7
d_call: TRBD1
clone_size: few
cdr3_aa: CASSFISRGTYEQYF
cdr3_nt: TGTGCCAGCAGTTTCATCTCCAGGGGGACCTACGAGCAGTACTTC

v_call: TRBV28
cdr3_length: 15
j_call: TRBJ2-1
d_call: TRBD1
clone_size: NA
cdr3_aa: CASSGTGRPLHEQFF
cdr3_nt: TGTGCCAGCAGTGGGACAGGGAGACCCCTCCATGAGCAGTTCTTC

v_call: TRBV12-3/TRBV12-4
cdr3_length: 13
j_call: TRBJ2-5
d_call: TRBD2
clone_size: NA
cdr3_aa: CASRLAGVETQYF
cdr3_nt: TGTGCCAGCAGGCTAGCGGGAGTGGAGACCCAGTACTTC

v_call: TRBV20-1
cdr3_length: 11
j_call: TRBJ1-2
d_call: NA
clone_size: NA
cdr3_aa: CSGLGGESYTF
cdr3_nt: TGCAGTGGGCTAGGGGGTGAGAGCTACACCTTC

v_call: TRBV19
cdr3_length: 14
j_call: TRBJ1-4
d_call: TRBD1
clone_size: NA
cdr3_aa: CASRGRTGGEKLFF
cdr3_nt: TGTGCCAGTAGGGGCCGGACAGGGGGTGAAAAACTGTTTTTT

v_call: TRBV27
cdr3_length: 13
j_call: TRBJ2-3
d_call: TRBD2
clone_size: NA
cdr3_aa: CASSFGLATTQYF
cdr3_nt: TGTGCCAGCAGTTTTGGACTAGCCACCACGCAGTATTTT

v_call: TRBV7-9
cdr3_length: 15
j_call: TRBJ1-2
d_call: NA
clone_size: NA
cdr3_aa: CASSWLTGNNYGYTF
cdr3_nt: TGTGCCAGCAGCTGGCTGACAGGAAATAACTATGGCTACACCTTC

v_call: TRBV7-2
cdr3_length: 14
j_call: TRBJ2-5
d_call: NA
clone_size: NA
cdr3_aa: CASSLVRVGETQYF
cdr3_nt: TGTGCCAGCAGCTTAGTGCGGGTTGGAGAGACCCAGTACTTC

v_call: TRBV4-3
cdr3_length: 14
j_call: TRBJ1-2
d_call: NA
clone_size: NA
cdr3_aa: CASSQEEGDYGYTF
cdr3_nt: TGCGCCAGCAGCCAAGAGGAGGGTGACTATGGCTACACCTTC

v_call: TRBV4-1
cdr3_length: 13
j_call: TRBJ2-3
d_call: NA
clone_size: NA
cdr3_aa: CASSQVIQDTQYF
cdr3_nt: TGCGCCAGCAGCCAAGTCATCCAAGATACGCAGTATTTT

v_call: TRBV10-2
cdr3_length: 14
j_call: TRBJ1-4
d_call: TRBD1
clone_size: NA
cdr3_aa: CASSGPDRSEKLFF
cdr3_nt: TGCGCCAGCAGTGGACCGGACAGGAGCGAAAAACTGTTTTTT

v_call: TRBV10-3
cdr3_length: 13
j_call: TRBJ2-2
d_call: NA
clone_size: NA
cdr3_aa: CAISDLNTGELFF
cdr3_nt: TGTGCCATCAGTGACCTGAACACCGGGGAGCTGTTTTTT

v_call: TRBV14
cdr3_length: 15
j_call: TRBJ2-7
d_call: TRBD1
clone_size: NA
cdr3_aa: CASSQASGRGYEQYF
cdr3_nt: TGTGCCAGCAGCCAAGCTTCCGGCAGGGGGTACGAGCAGTACTTC

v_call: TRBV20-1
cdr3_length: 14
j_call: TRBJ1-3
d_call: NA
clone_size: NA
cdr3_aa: CSASAGGAGNTIYF
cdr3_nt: TGCAGTGCTAGTGCTGGCGGGGCTGGAAACACCATATATTTT

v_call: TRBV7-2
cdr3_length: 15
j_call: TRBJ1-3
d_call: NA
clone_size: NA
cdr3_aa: CASSTRWGGGNTIYF
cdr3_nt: TGTGCCAGCAGCACTCGATGGGGCGGTGGAAACACCATATATTTT

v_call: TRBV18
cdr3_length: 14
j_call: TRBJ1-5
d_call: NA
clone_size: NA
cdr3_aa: CASSPGQGHQPQHF
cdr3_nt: TGTGCCAGCTCACCTGGGCAGGGCCATCAGCCCCAGCATTTT

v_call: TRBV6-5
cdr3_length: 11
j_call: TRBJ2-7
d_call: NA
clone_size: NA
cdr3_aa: CASSPLDEQYF
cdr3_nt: TGTGCCAGCAGTCCTCTCGACGAGCAGTACTTC

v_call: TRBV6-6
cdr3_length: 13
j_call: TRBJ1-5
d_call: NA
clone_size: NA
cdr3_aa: CASSGTGNQPQHF
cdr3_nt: TGTGCCAGCAGTGGCACAGGGAATCAGCCCCAGCATTTT

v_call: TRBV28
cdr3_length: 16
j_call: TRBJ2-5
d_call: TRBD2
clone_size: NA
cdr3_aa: CASSPVGLAGKETQYF
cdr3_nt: TGTGCCAGCAGTCCCGTTGGACTAGCGGGGAAAGAGACCCAGTACTTC

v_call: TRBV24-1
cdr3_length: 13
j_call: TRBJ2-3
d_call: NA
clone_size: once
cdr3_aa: CATSDSPTGTQYF
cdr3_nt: TGTGCCACCAGTGATTCCCCGACTGGTACGCAGTATTTT

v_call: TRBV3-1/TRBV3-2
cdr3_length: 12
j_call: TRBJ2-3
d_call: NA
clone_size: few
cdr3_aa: CASSYSTDTQYF
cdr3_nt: TGTGCCAGCAGCTATTCGACAGATACGCAGTATTTT

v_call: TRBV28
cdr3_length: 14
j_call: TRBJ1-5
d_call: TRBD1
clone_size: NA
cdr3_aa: CASTGQGKNQPQHF
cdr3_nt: TGTGCCAGCACCGGACAGGGGAAGAATCAGCCCCAGCATTTT

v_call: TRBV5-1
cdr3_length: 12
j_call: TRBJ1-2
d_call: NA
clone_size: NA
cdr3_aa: CASGPDSYGYTF
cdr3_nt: TGCGCCAGCGGGCCTGACAGCTATGGCTACACCTTC

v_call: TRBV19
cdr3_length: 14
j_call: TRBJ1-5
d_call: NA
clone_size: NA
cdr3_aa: CASSIVASNQPQHF
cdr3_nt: TGTGCCAGTAGTATAGTGGCCAGCAATCAGCCCCAGCATTTT

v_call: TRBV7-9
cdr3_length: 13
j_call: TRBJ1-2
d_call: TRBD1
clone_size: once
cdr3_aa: CASSFGQGGGYTF
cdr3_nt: TGTGCCAGCAGCTTTGGACAGGGAGGGGGCTACACCTTC

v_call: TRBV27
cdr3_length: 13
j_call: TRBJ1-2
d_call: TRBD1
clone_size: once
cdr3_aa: CASPGQGNYGYTF
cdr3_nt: TGTGCCAGCCCGGGACAGGGTAACTATGGCTACACCTTC

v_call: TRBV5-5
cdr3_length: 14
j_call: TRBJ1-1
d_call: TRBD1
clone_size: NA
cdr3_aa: CASSLQGGSTEAFF
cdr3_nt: TGTGCCAGCAGTCTTCAGGGGGGTAGCACTGAAGCTTTCTTT

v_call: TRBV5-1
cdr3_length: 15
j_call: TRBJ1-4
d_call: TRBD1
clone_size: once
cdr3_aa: CASSRSGTGSEKLFF
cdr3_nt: TGCGCCAGCAGCCGGAGCGGGACAGGGAGTGAAAAACTGTTTTTT

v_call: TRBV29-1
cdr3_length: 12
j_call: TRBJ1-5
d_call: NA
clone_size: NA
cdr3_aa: CSVEDPGQPQHF
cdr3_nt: TGCAGCGTTGAAGATCCGGGTCAGCCCCAGCATTTT

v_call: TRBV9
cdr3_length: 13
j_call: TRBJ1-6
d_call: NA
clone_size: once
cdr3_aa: CASSEVWSSPLHF
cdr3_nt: TGTGCCAGCAGCGAGGTTTGGAGTTCACCCCTCCACTTT

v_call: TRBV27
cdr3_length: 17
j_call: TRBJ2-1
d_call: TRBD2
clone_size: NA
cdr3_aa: CASNPLTPAGGGNEQFF
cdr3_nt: TGTGCCAGCAACCCCTTGACCCCAGCGGGAGGGGGCAATGAGCAGTTCTTC

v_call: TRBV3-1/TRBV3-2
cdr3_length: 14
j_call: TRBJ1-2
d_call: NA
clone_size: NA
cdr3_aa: CASMGAGARYGYTF
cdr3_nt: TGTGCCAGCATGGGGGCGGGGGCGCGGTATGGCTACACCTTC

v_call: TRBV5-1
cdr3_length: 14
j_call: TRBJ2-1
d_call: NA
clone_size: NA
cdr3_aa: CASSKTAPYNEQFF
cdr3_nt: TGCGCCAGCAGCAAAACTGCTCCGTACAATGAGCAGTTCTTC